This T cell receptor beta chain was profiled in a study of CD8 T cells in ankylosing spondylitis. Findings of the study overall: For ankylosing spondylitis blood, a TCR beta motif of about 8 highly homologous variants appeared characteristic.

V gave up 4 bases and J gave up 5 bases; unmatched junction bases: 9. There are 16 residues in the CDR3. This clonotype was seen a handful of times. What it recognizes is unknown. TCRdb called the 5' RACE reads again in MiXCR, with one record for every CDR3 protein. The sample contains a few hundred thousand distinct CDR3 sequences, 6.5% to 10% of which appear only once. The sequenced sample consisted of blood, either unsorted or a sorted T cell fraction (not recorded which). The V gene is TRBV12-3 or TRBV12-4, the J gene TRBJ1-5; 9 nucleotides align to TRBD1. The clonotype originates from a male donor with ankylosing spondylitis. The CDR3 loop is CASSWAGTGIYQPQHF. Here the CDR3 DNA reads TGTGCCAGCAGTTGGGCCGGGACAGGGATCTATCAGCCCCAGCATTTT.